These 8 T cell receptor beta chains were sequenced from one sample in a study of CXCR3-negative and CXCR3-positive naive CD8 T cells. Study outcomes and limitations: The TRB CDR3s that CXCR3-positive naive cells carried were more hydrophobic than those of CXCR3-negative naive cells.

All TRB cDNA libraries came from 5' RACE performed with UMI labels. Following a re-call of the 5' RACE reads, TCRdb has one entry per CDR3 protein and lacks DNA. Seen in this sample are over 95,000 distinct CDR3 sequences; the ten most common clones hold just over 0.35%. No antigen is known for these receptors. Sequencing input: naive CXCR3+ CD8+ T cells from blood. The subset is: CD45RO-CCR7+CD27+CD95- naive CD8+ T cells expressing CXCR3 (TNR3+). The receptors originated from a human donor in good health. Some clones in this sample may be carry-over from other donors' samples.

This chain uses TRBV5-4 with TRBJ1-4; the TRBD1 assignment by TCRdb is unverifiable without DNA. This CDR3 has 16 residues. The germline CDR1 and CDR2 sequences are SGHNT and YYREEE (reference sequence). The CDR3 here is CASSWGQGAANEKLFF.

The chain recombines TRBV4-1 with TRBJ2-7; TCRdb designates TRBD1, a call that cannot be tested without DNA. The CDR3 has 17 residues. Germline loops: CDR1 MGHRA, CDR2 YSYEKL. CDR3 residues: CASSQVDRGWDPYEQYF.

The V gene is TRBV2, the J gene TRBJ2-7; TCRdb outputs TRBD1, but without DNA this stays unchecked. Germline CDR1 and CDR2: SNHLY and FYNNEI. The length of the CDR3 is 12 residues. CDR3 region: CASRAGTYEQYF.

V and J are TRBV7-6 and TRBJ1-1; TCRdb outputs TRBD1, but without DNA this stays unchecked. Germline CDR1 and CDR2: SGHVS and FNYEAQ. The CDR3 spans 15 residues. CDR3 in amino acids: CASSLGGTANTEAFF.

The chain combines TRBV29-1 with TRBJ2-7; the TCRdb call, TRBD2, lacks DNA for checking. The CDR3 runs to 13 residues. From germline, CDR1 is SQVTM and CDR2 ANQGSEA. The CDR3 spells CSVESPVTFEQYF.

V and J are TRBV2 and TRBJ2-2; TCRdb's assignment of TRBD1 cannot be checked, as there is no DNA. The CDR3 covers 16 residues. Germline V gene data show CDR1 as SNHLY and CDR2 as FYNNEI. The CDR3 here is CASRSGLTGGFWELFF.

The rearrangement joins TRBV6-5 to TRBJ2-3; the D call from TCRdb, TRBD1, cannot be confirmed without DNA. The V gene's germline CDR1 is MNHEY and CDR2 SVGAGI. This CDR3 has 15 residues. The CDR3: CASSYGTPSTDTQYF.

The chain is built from TRBV23-1 and TRBJ1-2. TRBV23-1 is an open reading frame whose function is uncertain. CDR3 length equals 16 residues. The CDR3: CASSQPNSCVDYGYTF.